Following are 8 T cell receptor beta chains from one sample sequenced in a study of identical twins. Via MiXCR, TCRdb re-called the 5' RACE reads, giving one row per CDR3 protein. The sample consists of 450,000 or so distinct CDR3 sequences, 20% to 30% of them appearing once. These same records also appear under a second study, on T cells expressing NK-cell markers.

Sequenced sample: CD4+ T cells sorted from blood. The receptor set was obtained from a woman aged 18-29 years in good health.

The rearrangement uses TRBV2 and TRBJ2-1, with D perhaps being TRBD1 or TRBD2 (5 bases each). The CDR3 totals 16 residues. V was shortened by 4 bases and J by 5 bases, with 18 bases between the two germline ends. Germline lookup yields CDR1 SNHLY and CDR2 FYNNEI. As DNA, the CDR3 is TGTGCCAGCAGTGGCCGCGGGTTTGGGGGAAACAATGAGCAGTTCTTC. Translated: CASSGRGFGGNNEQFF.

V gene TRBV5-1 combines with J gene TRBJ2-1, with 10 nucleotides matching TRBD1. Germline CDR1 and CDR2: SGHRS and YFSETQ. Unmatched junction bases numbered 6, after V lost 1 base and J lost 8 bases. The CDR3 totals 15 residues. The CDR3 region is CASSLRDRGYHEQFF. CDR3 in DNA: TGCGCCAGCAGCTTGCGGGACAGGGGTTATCATGAGCAGTTCTTC. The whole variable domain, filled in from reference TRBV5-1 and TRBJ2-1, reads KAGVTQTPRYLIKTRGQQVTLSCSPISGHRSVSWYQQTPGQGLQFLFEYFSETQRNKGNFPGRFSGRQFSNSRSEMNVSTLELGDSALYLCASSLRDRGYHEQFFGPGTRLTVL.

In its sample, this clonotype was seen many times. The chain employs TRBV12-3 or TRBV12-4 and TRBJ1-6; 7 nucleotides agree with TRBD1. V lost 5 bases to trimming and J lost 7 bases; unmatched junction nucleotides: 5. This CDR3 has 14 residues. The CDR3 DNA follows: TGTGCCAGCAGTGCGACAGGGAACAATTCACCCCTCCACTTT. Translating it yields CASSATGNNSPLHF.

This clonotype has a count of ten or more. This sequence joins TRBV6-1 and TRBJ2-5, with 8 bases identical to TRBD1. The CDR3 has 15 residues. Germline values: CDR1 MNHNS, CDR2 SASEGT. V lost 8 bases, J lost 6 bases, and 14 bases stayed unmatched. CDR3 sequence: CASGSTGVSGQTQYF. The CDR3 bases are TGTGCCAGCGGGTCGACAGGGGTCTCAGGGCAGACCCAGTACTTC.

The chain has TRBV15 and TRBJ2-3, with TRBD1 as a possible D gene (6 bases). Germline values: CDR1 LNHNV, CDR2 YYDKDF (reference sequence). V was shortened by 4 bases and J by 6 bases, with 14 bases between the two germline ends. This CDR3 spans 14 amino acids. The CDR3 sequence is CATSTQGKRDTQYF. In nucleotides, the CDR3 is TGTGCCACCAGCACACAGGGAAAGAGGGATACGCAGTATTTT.

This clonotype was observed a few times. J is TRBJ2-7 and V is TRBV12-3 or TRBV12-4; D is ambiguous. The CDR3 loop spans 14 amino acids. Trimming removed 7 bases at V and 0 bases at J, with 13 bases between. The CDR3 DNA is TGTGCCAGCACGTCCCAGATTAACTCCTACGAGCAGTACTTC. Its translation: CASTSQINSYEQYF.

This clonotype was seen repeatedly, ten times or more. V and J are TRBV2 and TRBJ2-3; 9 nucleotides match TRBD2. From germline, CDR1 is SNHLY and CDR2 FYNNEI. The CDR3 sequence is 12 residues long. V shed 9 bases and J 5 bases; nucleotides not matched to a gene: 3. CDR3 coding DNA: TGTGCCAGTAGCGGGGGAGGAGATACGCAGTATTTT. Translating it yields CASSGGGDTQYF.

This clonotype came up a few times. CDR3 in amino acids: CASSLGMGQGAYNEQFF. The CDR3 DNA reads TGTGCCAGCAGCTTAGGAATGGGACAGGGGGCCTACAATGAGCAGTTCTTC. This chain links TRBV7-6 with TRBJ2-1; the match to TRBD1 covers 11 bases. CDR1 and CDR2 (germline): SGHVS, FNYEAQ. Trimming cost V 1 base and J 2 bases; bases outside gene matches: 4. This CDR3 is built from 17 residues.